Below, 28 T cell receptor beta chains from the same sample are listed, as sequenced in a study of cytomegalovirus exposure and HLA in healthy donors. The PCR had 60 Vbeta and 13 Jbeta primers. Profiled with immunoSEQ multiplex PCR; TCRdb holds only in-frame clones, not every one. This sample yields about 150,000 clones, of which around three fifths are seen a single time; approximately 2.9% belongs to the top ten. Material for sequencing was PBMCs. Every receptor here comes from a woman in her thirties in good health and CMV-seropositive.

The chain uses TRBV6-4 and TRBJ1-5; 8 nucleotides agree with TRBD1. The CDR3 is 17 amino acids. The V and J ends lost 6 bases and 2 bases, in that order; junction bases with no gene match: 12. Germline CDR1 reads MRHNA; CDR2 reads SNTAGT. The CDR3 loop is CASSRSGTGGCNQPQHF. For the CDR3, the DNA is TGTGCCAGCAGCCGCTCCGGGACAGGTGGATGCAATCAGCCCCAGCATTTT.

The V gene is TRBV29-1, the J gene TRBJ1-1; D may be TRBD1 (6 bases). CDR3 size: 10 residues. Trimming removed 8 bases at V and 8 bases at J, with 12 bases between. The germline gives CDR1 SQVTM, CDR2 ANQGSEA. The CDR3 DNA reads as TGCAGCTCGGGGGGGGCCGAAGCTTTCTTT. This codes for CSSGGAEAFF.

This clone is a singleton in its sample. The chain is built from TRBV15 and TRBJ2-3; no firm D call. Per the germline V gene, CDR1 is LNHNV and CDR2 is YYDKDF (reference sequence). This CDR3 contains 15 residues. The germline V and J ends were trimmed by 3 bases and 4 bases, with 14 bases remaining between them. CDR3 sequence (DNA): TGTGCCACCAGCAGTCGACACGGTTATGCAGATACGCAGTATTTT. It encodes CATSSRHGYADTQYF. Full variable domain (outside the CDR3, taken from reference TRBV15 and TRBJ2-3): DAMVIQNPRYQVTQFGKPVTLSCSQTLNHNVMYWYQQKSSQAPKLLFHYYDKDFNNEADTPDNFQSRRPNTSFCFLDIRSPGLGDTAMYLCATSSRHGYADTQYFGPGTRLTVL.

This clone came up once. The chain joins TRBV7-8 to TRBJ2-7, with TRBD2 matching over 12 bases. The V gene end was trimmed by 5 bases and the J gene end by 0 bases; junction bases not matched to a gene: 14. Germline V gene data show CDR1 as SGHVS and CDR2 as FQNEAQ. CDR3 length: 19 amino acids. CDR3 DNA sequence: TGTGCCAGCAGCACCCGGGGAGGGCTAGCGGGAGGGAGCTCCTACGAGCAGTACTTC. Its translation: CASSTRGGLAGGSSYEQYF. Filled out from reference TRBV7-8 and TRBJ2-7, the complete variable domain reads GAGVSQSPRYKVAKRGQDVALRCDPISGHVSLFWYQQALGQGPEFLTYFQNEAQLDKSGLPSDRFFAERPEGSVSTLKIQRTQQEDSAVYLCASSTRGGLAGGSSYEQYFGPGTRLTVT.

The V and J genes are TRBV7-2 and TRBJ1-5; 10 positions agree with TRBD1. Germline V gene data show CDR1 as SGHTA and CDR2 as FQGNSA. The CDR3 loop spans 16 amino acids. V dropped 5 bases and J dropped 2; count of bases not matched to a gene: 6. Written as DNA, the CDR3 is TGTGCCAGCAGCCGGGACAGGGGTGGTGGCAATCAGCCCCAGCATTTT. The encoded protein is CASSRDRGGGNQPQHF.

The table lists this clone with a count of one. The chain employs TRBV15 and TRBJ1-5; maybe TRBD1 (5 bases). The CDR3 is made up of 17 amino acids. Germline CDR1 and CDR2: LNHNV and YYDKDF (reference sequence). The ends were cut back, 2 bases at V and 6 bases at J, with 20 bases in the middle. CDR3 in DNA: TGTGCCACCAGCAGACCAACCAGGGAAAGTTGGGTTCAGCCCCAGCATTTT. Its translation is CATSRPTRESWVQPQHF. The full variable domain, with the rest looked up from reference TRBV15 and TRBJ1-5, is DAMVIQNPRYQVTQFGKPVTLSCSQTLNHNVMYWYQQKSSQAPKLLFHYYDKDFNNEADTPDNFQSRRPNTSFCFLDIRSPGLGDTAMYLCATSRPTRESWVQPQHFGDGTRLSIL.

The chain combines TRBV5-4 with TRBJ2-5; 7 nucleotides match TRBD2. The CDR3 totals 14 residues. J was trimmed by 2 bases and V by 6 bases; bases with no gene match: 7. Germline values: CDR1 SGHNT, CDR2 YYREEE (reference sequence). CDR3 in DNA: TGTGCCAGCACACTAAGGGAGGGACAAGAGACCCAGTACTTC. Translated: CASTLREGQETQYF.

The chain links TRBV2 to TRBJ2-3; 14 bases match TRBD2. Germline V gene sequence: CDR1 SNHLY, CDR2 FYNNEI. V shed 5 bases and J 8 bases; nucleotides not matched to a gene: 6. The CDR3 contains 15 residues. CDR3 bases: TGTGCCAGCAGTATAGGGACTAGCGGGAGAGGTACGCAGTATTTT. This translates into CASSIGTSGRGTQYF.

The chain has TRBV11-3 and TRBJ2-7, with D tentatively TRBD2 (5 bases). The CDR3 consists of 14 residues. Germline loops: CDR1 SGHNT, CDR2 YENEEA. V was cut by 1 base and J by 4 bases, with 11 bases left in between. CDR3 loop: CASSLAGKQYEQYF. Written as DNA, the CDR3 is TGTGCCAGCAGCTTAGCGGGAAAACAATACGAGCAGTACTTC.

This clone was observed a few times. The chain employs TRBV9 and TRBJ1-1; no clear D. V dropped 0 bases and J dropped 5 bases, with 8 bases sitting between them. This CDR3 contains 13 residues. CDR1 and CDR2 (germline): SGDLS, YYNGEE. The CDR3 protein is CASSVGVATEAFF. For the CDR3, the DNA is TGTGCCAGCAGCGTAGGTGTAGCGACTGAAGCTTTCTTT.

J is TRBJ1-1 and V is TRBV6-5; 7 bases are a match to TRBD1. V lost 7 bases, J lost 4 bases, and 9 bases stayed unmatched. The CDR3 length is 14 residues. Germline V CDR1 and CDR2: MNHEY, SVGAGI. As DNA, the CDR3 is TGTGCCAGCAATGAGGGGGCGCTGGGCACTGAAGCTTTCTTT. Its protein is CASNEGALGTEAFF.

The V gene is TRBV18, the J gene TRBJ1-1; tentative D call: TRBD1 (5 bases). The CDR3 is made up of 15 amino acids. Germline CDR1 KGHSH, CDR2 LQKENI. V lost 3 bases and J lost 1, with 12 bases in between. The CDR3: CASSPLAGQNTEAFF. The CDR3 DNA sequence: TGTGCCAGCTCACCCCTCGCTGGACAGAACACTGAAGCTTTCTTT.

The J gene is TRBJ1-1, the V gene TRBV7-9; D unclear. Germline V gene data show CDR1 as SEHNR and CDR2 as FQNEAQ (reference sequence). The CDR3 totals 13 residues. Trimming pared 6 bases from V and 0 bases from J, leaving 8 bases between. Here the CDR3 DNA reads TGTGCCAGCAGGGAGCAAGTGAACACTGAAGCTTTCTTT. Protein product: CASREQVNTEAFF.

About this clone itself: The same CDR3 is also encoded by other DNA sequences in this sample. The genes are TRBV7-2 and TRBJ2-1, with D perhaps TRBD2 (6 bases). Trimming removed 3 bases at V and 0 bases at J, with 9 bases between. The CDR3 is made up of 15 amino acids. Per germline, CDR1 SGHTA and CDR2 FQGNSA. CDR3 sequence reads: CASSFAGSSYNEQFF. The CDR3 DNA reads TGTGCCAGCAGCTTCGCGGGGAGCTCCTACAATGAGCAGTTCTTC.

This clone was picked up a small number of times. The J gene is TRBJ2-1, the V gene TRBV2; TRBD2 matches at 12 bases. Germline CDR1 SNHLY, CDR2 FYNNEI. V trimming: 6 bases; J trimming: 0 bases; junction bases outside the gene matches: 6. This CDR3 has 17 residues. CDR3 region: CASRRTSGDFSYNEQFF. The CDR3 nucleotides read TGTGCCAGCAGGAGGACTAGCGGGGATTTCTCCTACAATGAGCAGTTCTTC.

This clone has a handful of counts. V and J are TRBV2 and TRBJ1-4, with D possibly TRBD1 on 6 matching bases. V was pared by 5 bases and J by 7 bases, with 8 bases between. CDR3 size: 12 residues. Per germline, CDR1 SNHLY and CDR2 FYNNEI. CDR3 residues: CASSYRVEKLFF. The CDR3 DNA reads TGTGCCAGCAGTTACAGGGTTGAAAAACTGTTTTTT.

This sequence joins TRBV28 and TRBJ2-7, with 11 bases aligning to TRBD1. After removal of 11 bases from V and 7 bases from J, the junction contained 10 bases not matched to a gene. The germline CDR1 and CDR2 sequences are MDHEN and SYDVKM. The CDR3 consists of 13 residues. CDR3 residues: CACRTGGSGEQYF. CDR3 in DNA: TGTGCCTGTCGGACAGGGGGCTCGGGGGAGCAGTACTTC.

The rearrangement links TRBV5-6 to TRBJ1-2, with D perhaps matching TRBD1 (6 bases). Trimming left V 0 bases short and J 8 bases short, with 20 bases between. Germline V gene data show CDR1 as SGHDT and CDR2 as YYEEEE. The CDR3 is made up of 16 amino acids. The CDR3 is CASSLEGVWGLGGYTF. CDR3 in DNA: TGTGCCAGCAGCTTGGAGGGTGTGTGGGGGCTTGGCGGCTACACCTTC.

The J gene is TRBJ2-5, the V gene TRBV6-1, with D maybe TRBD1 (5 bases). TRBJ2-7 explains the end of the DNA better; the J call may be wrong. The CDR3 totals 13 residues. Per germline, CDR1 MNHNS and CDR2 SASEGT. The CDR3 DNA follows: TGTGCCAGCACTACAGGTCCTAACTACGAGCAGTACTTC. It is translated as CASTTGPNYEQYF.

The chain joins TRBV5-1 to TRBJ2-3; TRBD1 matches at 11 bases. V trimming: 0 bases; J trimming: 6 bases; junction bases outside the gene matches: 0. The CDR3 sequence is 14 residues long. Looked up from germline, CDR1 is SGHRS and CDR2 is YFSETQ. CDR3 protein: CASSLGTGGDTQYF. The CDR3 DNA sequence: TGCGCCAGCAGCTTGGGGACAGGGGGCGATACGCAGTATTTT. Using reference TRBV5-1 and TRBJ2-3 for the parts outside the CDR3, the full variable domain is KAGVTQTPRYLIKTRGQQVTLSCSPISGHRSVSWYQQTPGQGLQFLFEYFSETQRNKGNFPGRFSGRQFSNSRSEMNVSTLELGDSALYLCASSLGTGGDTQYFGPGTRLTVL.

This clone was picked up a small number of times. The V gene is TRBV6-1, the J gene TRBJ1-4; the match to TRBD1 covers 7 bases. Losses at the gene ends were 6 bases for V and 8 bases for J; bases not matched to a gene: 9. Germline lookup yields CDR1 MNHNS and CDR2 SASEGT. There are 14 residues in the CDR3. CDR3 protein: CASSPGQSPEKLFF. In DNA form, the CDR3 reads TGTGCCAGCAGCCCGGGACAGTCCCCGGAAAAACTGTTTTTT.

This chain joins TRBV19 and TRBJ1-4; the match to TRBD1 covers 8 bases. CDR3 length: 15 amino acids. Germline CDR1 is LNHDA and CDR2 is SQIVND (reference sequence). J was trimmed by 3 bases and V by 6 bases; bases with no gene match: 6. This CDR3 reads CASRPRGLANEKLFF. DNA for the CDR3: TGTGCCAGTAGACCCAGGGGGCTCGCTAATGAAAAACTGTTTTTT. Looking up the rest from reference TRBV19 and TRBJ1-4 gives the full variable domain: DGGITQSPKYLFRKEGQNVTLSCEQNLNHDAMYWYRQDPGQGLRLIYYSQIVNDFQKGDIAEGYSVSREKKESFPLTVTSAQKNPTAFYLCASRPRGLANEKLFFGSGTQLSVL.

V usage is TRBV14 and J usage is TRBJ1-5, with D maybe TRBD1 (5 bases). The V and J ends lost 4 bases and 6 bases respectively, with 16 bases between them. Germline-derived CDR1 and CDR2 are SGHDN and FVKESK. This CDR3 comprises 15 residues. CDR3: CASSRRLRAAQPQHF. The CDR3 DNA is TGTGCCAGCAGCCGCAGACTCAGGGCTGCTCAGCCCCAGCATTTT.

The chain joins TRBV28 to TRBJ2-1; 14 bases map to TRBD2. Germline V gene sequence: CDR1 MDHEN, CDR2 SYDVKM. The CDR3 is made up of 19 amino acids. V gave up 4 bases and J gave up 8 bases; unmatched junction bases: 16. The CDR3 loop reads CASSSGGMGTSGSIYEQFF. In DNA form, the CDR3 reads TGTGCCAGCAGTTCGGGGGGAATGGGGACTAGCGGGAGCATCTATGAGCAGTTCTTC. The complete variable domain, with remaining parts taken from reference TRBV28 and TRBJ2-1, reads DVKVTQSSRYLVKRTGEKVFLECVQDMDHENMFWYRQDPGLGLRLIYFSYDVKMKEKGDIPEGYSVSREKKERFSLILESASTNQTSMYLCASSSGGMGTSGSIYEQFFGPGTRLTVL.

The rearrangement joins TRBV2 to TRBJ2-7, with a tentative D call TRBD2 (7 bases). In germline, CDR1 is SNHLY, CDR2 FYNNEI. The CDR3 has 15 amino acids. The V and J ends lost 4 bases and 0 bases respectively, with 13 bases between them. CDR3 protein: CASSGGGGSSYEQYF. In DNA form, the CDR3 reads TGTGCCAGCAGTGGGGGAGGGGGGAGCTCCTACGAGCAGTACTTC. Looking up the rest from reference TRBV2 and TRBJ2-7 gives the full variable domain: EPEVTQTPSHQVTQMGQEVILRCVPISNHLYFYWYRQILGQKVEFLVSFYNNEISEKSEIFDDQFSVERPDGSNFTLKIRSTKLEDSAMYFCASSGGGGSSYEQYFGPGTRLTVT.

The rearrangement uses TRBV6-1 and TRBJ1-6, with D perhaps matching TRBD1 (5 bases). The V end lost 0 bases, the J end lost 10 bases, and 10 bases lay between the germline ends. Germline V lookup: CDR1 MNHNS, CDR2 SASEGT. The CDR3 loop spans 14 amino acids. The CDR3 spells CASSEADMRSPLHF. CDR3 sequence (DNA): TGTGCCAGCAGTGAAGCGGACATGCGATCACCCCTCCACTTT.

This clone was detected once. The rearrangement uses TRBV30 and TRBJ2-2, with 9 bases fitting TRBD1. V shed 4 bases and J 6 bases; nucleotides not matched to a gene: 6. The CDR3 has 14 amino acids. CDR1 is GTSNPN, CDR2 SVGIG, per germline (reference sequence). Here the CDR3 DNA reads TGTGCCTGGAAGAGGACAGGGGATTCCGGGGAGCTGTTTTTT. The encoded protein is CAWKRTGDSGELFF.

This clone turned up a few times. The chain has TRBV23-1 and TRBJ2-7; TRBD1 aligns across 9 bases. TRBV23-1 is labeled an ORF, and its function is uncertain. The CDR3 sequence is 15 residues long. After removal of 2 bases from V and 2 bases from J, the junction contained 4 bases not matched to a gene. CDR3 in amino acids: CASSQRGQGTYEQYF. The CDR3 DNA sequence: TGCGCCAGCAGTCAACGTGGACAGGGGACCTACGAGCAGTACTTC.